Sequencing of this TCR beta chain was carried out in a study of blood T cell repertoires in COVID-19. Turning to the study itself: COVID-19 samples, acute and convalescent, were from the United States, Italy and Spain. T cells, B-cell-depleted T cells, or PBMCs provided the cDNA or gDNA that served as material.

Authors' data handling: Estimation of nucleated cell counts relied on the amplification of reference gene primers. Sequencing used immunoSEQ multiplex PCR; TCRdb keeps in-frame clones, though not all of them. V and J calls and clone size are those listed in that table; D and trimming were worked out from the DNA. The sample carries over 25,000 clones, approximately 77% recorded once. This clonotype was obtained from a man of 80 years or more with active or convalescent COVID-19. The sequencing sample was made of peripheral blood.

CDR3 bases: TGTGCCAGCAGCCCCTCCTCTGGGGCCAACGTCCTGACTTTC. It is translated as CASSPSSGANVLTF. The chain has TRBV7-8 and TRBJ2-6; D call uncertain. From germline, CDR1 is SGHVS and CDR2 FQNEAQ. This CDR3 has 14 amino acids. V was cut by 5 bases and J by 0 bases, with 5 bases left in between.